This TCR beta chain was documented in a study of T cells after posttransplantation cyclophosphamide. Sampled 1 year posttransplant, controls received myeloablative marrow transplants, methotrexate and a calcineurin inhibitor. CDR1 and CDR2 (germline): MDHEN, SYDVKM. Trimming cost V 1 base and J 3 bases; bases outside gene matches: 10. The CDR3 has 18 residues. Method: immunoSEQ multiplex PCR; TCRdb's copy keeps in-frame clones and lacks some. The repertoire consists of 15,000 or so clones, with more than 75% occurring once and the leading ten covering just over 3.5%. Sequencing used PBMCs, obtained after an allogeneic stem cell transplant with a calcineurin inhibitor and methotrexate. The V gene is TRBV28, the J gene TRBJ1-5, with 9 bases matching TRBD1. This TCR was recovered from a male patient aged 45-59 years who received an allogeneic stem cell transplant from an unrelated donor, was CMV-positive, and had chronic GVHD only. The T cells may come from the graft donor. The CDR3 DNA is TGTGCCAGCAGTTTATTCCAAGGGGACAGGGCAAACAATCAGCCCCAGCATTTT. It is translated as CASSLFQGDRANNQPQHF.